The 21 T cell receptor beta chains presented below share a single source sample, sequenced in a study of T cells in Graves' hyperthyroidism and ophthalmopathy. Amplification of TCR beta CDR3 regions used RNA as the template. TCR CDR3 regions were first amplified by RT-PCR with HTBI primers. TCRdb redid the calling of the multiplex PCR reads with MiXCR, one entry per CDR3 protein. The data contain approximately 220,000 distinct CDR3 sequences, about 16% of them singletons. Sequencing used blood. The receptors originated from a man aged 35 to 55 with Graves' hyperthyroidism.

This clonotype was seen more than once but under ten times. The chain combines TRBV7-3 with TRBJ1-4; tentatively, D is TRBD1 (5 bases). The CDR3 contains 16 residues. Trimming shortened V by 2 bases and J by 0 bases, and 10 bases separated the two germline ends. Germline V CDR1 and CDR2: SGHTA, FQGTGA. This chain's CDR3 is CASSLGADATNEKLFF. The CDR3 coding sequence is TGTGCCAGCAGCTTAGGGGCAGATGCAACTAATGAAAAACTGTTTTTT.

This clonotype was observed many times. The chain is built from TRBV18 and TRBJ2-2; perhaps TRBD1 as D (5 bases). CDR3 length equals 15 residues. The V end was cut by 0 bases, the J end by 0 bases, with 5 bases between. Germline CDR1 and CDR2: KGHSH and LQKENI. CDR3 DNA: TGTGCCAGCTCACCACCGGGGCCGAACACCGGGGAGCTGTTTTTT. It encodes CASSPPGPNTGELFF.

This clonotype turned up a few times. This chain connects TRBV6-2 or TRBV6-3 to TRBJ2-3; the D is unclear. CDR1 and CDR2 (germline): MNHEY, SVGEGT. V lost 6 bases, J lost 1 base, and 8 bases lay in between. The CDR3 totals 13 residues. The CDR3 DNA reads TGTGCCAGCAGCCCCTCCCGCACAGATACGCAGTATTTT. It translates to CASSPSRTDTQYF.

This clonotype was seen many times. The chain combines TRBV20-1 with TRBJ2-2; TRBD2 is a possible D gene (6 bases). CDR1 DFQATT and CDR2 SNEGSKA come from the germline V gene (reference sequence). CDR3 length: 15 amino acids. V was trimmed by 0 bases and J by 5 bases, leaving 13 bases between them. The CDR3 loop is CSARDPSVSTGELFF. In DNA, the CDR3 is TGCAGTGCTAGAGATCCTAGCGTCTCAACCGGGGAGCTGTTTTTT.

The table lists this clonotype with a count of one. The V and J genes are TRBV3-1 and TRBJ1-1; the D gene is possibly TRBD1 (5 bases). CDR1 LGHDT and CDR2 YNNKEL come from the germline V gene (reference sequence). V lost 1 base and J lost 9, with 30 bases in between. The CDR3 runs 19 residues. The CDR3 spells CASSQAAIDTGTSITKAFF. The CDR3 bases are TGTGCCAGCAGCCAAGCTGCGATCGATACGGGGACGTCTATTACTAAAGCTTTCTTT.

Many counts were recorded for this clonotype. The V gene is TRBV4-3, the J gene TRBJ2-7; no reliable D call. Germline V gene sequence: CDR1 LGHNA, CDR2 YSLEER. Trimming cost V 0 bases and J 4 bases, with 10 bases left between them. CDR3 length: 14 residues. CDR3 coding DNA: TGCGCCAGCAGCCAAGATTACGAACGGTACGAGCAGTACTTC. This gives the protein CASSQDYERYEQYF.

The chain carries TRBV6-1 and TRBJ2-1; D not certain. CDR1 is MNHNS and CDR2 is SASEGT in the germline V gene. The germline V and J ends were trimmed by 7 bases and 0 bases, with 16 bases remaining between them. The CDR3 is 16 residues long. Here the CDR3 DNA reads TGTGCCAGCATTCAACATCAGGCTAGCTCCTACAATGAGCAGTTCTTC. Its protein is CASIQHQASSYNEQFF.

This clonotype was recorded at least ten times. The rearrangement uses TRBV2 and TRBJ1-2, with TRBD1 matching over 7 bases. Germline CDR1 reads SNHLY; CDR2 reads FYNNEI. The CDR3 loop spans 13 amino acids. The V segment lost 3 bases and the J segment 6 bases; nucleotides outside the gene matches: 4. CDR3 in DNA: TGTGCCAGCAGTGACCAGGGGGAGAATGGCTACACCTTC. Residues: CASSDQGENGYTF.

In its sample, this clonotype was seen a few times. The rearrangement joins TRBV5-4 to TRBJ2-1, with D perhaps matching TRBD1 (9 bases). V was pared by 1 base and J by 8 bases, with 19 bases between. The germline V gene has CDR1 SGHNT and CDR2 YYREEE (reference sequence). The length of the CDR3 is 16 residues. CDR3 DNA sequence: TGTGCCAGCAGCTTGTCAAACAGGGGGCGGGGGGATGAGCAGTTCTTC. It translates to CASSLSNRGRGDEQFF.

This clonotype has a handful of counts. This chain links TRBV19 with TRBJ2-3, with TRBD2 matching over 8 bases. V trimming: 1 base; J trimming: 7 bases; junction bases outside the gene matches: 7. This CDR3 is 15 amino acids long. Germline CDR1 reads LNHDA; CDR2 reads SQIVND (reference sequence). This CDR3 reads CASSIVQAGVNTQYF. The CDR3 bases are TGTGCCAGTAGTATAGTTCAAGCGGGGGTCAATACGCAGTATTTT. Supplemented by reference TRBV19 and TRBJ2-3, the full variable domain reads DGGITQSPKYLFRKEGQNVTLSCEQNLNHDAMYWYRQDPGQGLRLIYYSQIVNDFQKGDIAEGYSVSREKKESFPLTVTSAQKNPTAFYLCASSIVQAGVNTQYFGPGTRLTVL.

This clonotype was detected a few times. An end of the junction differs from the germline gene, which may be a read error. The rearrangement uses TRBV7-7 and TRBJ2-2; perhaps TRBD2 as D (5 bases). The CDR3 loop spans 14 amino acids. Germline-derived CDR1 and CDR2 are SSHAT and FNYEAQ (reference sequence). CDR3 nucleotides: TGTGCTAGCAGCCCCGTCGGGGACACCGGGGAGCTGTTTTTT. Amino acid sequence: CASSPVGDTGELFF.

CDR3 in DNA: TGTGCCATCAGTGAGCGGTGGGGCAATCAGCCCCAGCATTTT. It translates to CAISERWGNQPQHF. This chain connects TRBV10-3 to TRBJ1-5, with unresolved D. Germline V gene sequence: CDR1 ENHRY, CDR2 SYGVKD. V dropped 2 bases and J dropped 2 bases, with 7 bases sitting between them. The CDR3 loop spans 14 amino acids.

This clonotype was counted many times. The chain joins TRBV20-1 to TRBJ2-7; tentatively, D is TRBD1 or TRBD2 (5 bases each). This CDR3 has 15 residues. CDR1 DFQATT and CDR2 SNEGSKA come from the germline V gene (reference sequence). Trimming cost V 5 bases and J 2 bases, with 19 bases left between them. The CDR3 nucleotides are TGCAGTGCTGGCCGGAGGCAGGGAGTTACCTACGAGCAGTACTTC. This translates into CSAGRRQGVTYEQYF.

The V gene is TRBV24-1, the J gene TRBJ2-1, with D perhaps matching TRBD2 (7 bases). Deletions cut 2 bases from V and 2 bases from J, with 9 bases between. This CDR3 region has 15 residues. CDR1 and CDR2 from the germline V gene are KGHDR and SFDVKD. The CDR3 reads CATSDSRGPYNEQFF. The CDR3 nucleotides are TGTGCCACCAGTGATTCGCGGGGGCCCTACAATGAGCAGTTCTTC.

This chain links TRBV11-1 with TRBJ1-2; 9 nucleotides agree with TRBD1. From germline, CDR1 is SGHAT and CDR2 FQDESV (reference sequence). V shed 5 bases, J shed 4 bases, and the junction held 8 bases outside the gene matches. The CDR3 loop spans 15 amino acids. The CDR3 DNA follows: TGTGCCAGCAGCCCAGCGGGGACAGGGTCCTATGGCTACACCTTC. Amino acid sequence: CASSPAGTGSYGYTF.

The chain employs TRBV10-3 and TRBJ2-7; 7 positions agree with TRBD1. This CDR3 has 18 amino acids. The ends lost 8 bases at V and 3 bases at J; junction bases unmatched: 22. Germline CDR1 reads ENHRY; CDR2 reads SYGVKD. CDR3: CAIGTGRFLTGTNYEQYF. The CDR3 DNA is TGTGCCATCGGGACGGGCCGCTTCCTGACAGGGACCAACTACGAGCAGTACTTC.

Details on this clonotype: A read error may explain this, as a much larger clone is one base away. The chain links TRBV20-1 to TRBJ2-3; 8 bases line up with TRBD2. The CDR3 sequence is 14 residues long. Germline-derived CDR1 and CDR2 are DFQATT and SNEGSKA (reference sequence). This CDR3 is CSARGGGSTDTRYF. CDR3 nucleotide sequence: TGCAGTGCTAGAGGCGGGGGGAGCACAGATACGCGGTATTTT.

CDR3: CSARETSGRGGQFF. The CDR3 DNA follows: TGCAGTGCTAGAGAGACTAGCGGGAGGGGGGGGCAGTTCTTC. The V gene is TRBV20-1, the J gene TRBJ2-1; TRBD2 matches 14 bases. Germline V gives CDR1 DFQATT, CDR2 SNEGSKA (reference sequence). The CDR3 spans 14 residues. Unmatched junction bases numbered 4, after V lost 0 bases and J lost 12 bases.

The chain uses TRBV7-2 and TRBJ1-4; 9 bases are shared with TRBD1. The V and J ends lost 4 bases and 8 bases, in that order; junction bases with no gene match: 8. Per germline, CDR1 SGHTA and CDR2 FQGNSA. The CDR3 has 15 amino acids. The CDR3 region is CASSSSGQGREKLFF. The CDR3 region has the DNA TGTGCCAGCAGCTCATCTGGACAGGGGAGAGAAAAACTGTTTTTT.

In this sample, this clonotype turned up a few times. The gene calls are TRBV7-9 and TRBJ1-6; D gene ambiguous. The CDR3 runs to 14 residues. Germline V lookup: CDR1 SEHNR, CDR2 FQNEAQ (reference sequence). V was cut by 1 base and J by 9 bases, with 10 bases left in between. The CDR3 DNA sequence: TGTGCCAGCAGCTTAGACCCCTTGATTTCACCCCTCCACTTT. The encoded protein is CASSLDPLISPLHF.

CDR3 coding DNA: TGTGCCAGCAGCTTCAGCGGGACCCGCACAGATACGCAGTATTTT. This encodes CASSFSGTRTDTQYF. This sequence joins TRBV9 and TRBJ2-3; 7 bases are a match to TRBD2. The CDR3 covers 15 residues. In germline, CDR1 is SGDLS, CDR2 YYNGEE. The V gene end was trimmed by 4 bases and the J gene end by 1 base; junction bases not matched to a gene: 6.